This TCR beta chain is from a study of T cell responses to AZD1222 COVID-19 vaccine. Study-level background: Second doses were pooled across both intervals (about 4 or about 12 weeks). Overall study findings and caveats: It was only 6 or 7 AZD1222 recipients who were seropositive at baseline. Clonal diversity was possibly underestimated, and the donors were mostly white British, with more females. At 160-218 and 743-854, vaccine-associated CD4 TCRs were dominant, and they spanned spike.

In the case of this clone: Its target is unknown.

Method: immunoSEQ multiplex PCR; TCRdb's copy keeps in-frame clones and lacks some. The sample records fewer than 140,000 clones, almost 90% being singletons. V lost 1 base and J 3 bases, leaving 7 bases between the germline ends. The CDR3 sequence is 13 residues long. Germline assignment: CDR1 SGHDN and CDR2 FVKESK. The chain links TRBV14 to TRBJ2-7; no reliable D call. The sequencing used peripheral blood, collected on day 0 of AZD1222 vaccination. The sequence was obtained from an adult in good health. The DNA for the CDR3 is TGTGCCAGCAGCCAAGCCCGTCTCTACGAGCAGTACTTC. Residues: CASSQARLYEQYF. Looking up the rest from reference TRBV14 and TRBJ2-7 gives the full variable domain: EAGVTQFPSHSVIEKGQTVTLRCDPISGHDNLYWYRRVMGKEIKFLLHFVKESKQDESGMPNNRFLAERTGGTYSTLKVQPAELEDSGVYFCASSQARLYEQYFGPGTRLTVT.